A single sample is the source of the 32 T cell receptor beta chains below, sequenced in a study of Ad26.COV2.S vaccination and SARS-CoV-2 variants. Regarding treatment: over 15 received Ad26.COV2.S at low or high dose, single or two shots; about 5 received placebo; per-sample allocation not given. Specimen acquisition occurred on day 63 following the initial vaccine or placebo injection. Assay: immunoSEQ multiplex PCR; the TCRdb copy retains only in-frame clones and omits some. The table shows some 640,000 clones, with around 90% occurring only once. Sequences were derived from peripheral blood, sampled in a trial of Ad26.COV2.S vaccine versus placebo. These receptors were taken from a person aged 18 to 59 who received the Ad26.COV2.S COVID-19 vaccine or a placebo.

The chain couples TRBV13 to TRBJ1-2; D is possibly TRBD1 (5 bases). V dropped 5 bases and J dropped 7 bases, with 17 bases sitting between them. Germline CDR1 and CDR2: PRHDT and FYEKMQ (reference sequence). This CDR3 has 14 amino acids. CDR3 in amino acids: CASSPSLGAGGYTF. CDR3 DNA sequence: TGTGCCAGCAGCCCAAGTTTAGGGGCGGGTGGCTACACCTTC.

The CDR3 nucleotides read TGTGCCAGCAGCGCGACAGGGCGTAGTGCTGGAAACACCATATATTTT. It encodes CASSATGRSAGNTIYF. The rearrangement links TRBV5-6 to TRBJ1-3; 7 bases map to TRBD1. The junction had 9 bases not matched to a gene; V was cut back by 4 bases and J by 2 bases. The germline CDR1 and CDR2 sequences are SGHDT and YYEEEE. The CDR3 runs 16 residues.

V usage is TRBV10-3 and J usage is TRBJ1-2, with D possibly being TRBD1 (5 bases). The germline V gene has CDR1 ENHRY and CDR2 SYGVKD. The CDR3 totals 15 residues. Trimming stripped 0 bases from V and 4 bases from J, with 12 bases between. The CDR3 sequence is CAISESGVASYGYTF. Written as DNA, the CDR3 is TGTGCCATCAGTGAGTCGGGGGTGGCCTCCTATGGCTACACCTTC.

This clone has just a few counts. The V gene is TRBV27, the J gene TRBJ2-2, with D unclear. The CDR3 consists of 14 residues. Looked up from germline, CDR1 is MNHEY and CDR2 is SMNVEV (reference sequence). The V end lost 5 bases, the J end lost 0 bases, and 7 bases lay between the germline ends. The CDR3 reads CASSRQANTGELFF. The CDR3 bases are TGTGCCAGCAGTAGGCAGGCGAACACCGGGGAGCTGTTTTTT.

The chain carries TRBV5-4 and TRBJ2-2; TRBD1 or TRBD2 may be the D gene (6 bases each). There are 16 residues in the CDR3. Germline CDR1 reads SGHNT; CDR2 reads YYREEE (reference sequence). V lost 3 bases and J lost 7, with 19 bases in between. The CDR3 nucleotides are TGTGCCAGCAGCTCCGCCAATGGGGGGCAAGACGGGGAGCTGTTTTTT. Translation: CASSSANGGQDGELFF.

The chain recombines TRBV7-2 with TRBJ1-4, with D maybe TRBD1 (6 bases). This CDR3 contains 16 residues. V lost 1 base, J lost 7 bases, and 16 bases lay in between. CDR1 and CDR2 (germline): SGHTA, FQGNSA. CDR3 nucleotides: TGTGCCAGCAGCTTAGGCGTTCCGGGGGCAGGTGAAAAACTGTTTTTT. Its protein is CASSLGVPGAGEKLFF.

The rearrangement joins TRBV5-5 to TRBJ1-5; 7 bases are a match to TRBD1. Germline lookup yields CDR1 SGHKS and CDR2 YYEKEE (reference sequence). The CDR3 length is 15 residues. The junction had 4 bases not matched to a gene; V was cut back by 3 bases and J by 1 base. For the CDR3, the DNA is TGTGCCAGCAGCTCGACAGGGTCCAGCAATCAGCCCCAGCATTTT. Amino acid sequence: CASSSTGSSNQPQHF. Based on the CDR3 plus reference TRBV5-5 and TRBJ1-5, the full variable domain is DAGVTQSPTHLIKTRGQQVTLRCSPISGHKSVSWYQQVLGQGPQFIFQYYEKEERGRGNFPDRFSARQFPNYSSELNVNALLLGDSALYLCASSSTGSSNQPQHFGDGTRLSIL.

The rearrangement uses TRBV6-5 and TRBJ1-2; 8 nucleotides agree with TRBD1. Germline trimming cut 7 bases from V and 5 bases from J; bases unmatched to any gene: 12. Germline V lookup: CDR1 MNHEY, CDR2 SVGAGI. This CDR3 is 15 amino acids long. CDR3 coding DNA: TGTGCCAGCACTGGACAGGGACGTAGAGGGTATGGCTACACCTTC. As protein: CASTGQGRRGYGYTF.

Comments on this clone: At one boundary the junction diverges from the germline segment, which might be a read error. The chain carries TRBV6-2 or TRBV6-3 and TRBJ2-1, with TRBD2 matching 9 bases. This CDR3 has 12 amino acids. CDR1 and CDR2 (germline): MNHEY, SVGEGT. The CDR3 nucleotides are TGTGCCAGCAGTAACTCCGGGACTAGCTCGTTCTTC. Translating it yields CASSNSGTSSFF.

The V gene is TRBV5-1, the J gene TRBJ1-1; the D is unclear. Per the germline V gene, CDR1 is SGHRS and CDR2 is YFSETQ. The germline V and J ends were trimmed by 0 bases and 7 bases, with 10 bases remaining between them. CDR3 length equals 13 residues. CDR3 amino acids: CASSLARGVEAFF. As DNA, the CDR3 is TGCGCCAGCAGCTTGGCGAGAGGAGTTGAAGCTTTCTTT.

The chain employs TRBV3-1 (or the pseudogene TRBV3-2) and TRBJ1-5; 7 nucleotides agree with TRBD1. Germline CDR1 reads LGHDT; CDR2 reads YNNKEL (reference sequence). CDR3 length: 16 amino acids. Trimming took 0 bases from V and 4 from J; bases not matched to a gene: 6. CDR3 sequence: CASSQDSGQINQPQHF. The CDR3 region has the DNA TGTGCCAGCAGCCAAGATTCGGGACAGATAAATCAGCCCCAGCATTTT.

This rearrangement joins TRBV2 to TRBJ2-1; D unresolved. In germline, CDR1 is SNHLY, CDR2 FYNNEI. The ends were cut back, 7 bases at V and 2 bases at J, with 9 bases in the middle. This CDR3 region has 13 residues. In DNA, the CDR3 is TGTGCCAGCAACCTAGACACCTACAATGAGCAGTTCTTC. This translates into CASNLDTYNEQFF.

This clone was seen a few times. The V call is TRBV5-1, the J call TRBJ1-2; 7 positions match TRBD1. Germline V gives CDR1 SGHRS, CDR2 YFSETQ. The CDR3 totals 14 residues. V was clipped by 6 bases and J by 1 base; unmatched bases: 6. The CDR3 DNA reads as TGCGCCAGCAACCGGGACAGCCTTAACTATGGCTACACCTTC. Translation gives CASNRDSLNYGYTF.

CDR3 residues: CASSYGTGITYEQYF. The CDR3 DNA sequence: TGTGCCAGCAGTTACGGCACAGGGATTACCTACGAGCAGTACTTC. The chain is built from TRBV6-5 and TRBJ2-7; D possibly corresponds to TRBD1 (6 bases). The CDR3 contains 15 residues. The V gene lost 2 bases and the J gene lost 2 bases, with 13 bases spanning the gap. Germline assignment: CDR1 MNHEY and CDR2 SVGAGI.

The J gene is TRBJ2-7, the V gene TRBV7-2; D is undetermined. Germline V gives CDR1 SGHTA, CDR2 FQGNSA. Deletions cut 5 bases from V and 8 bases from J, with 13 bases between. The CDR3 is made up of 12 amino acids. In DNA form, the CDR3 reads TGTGCCAGCAGCCACCCCTTGGCCCAGCAGTACTTC. Its protein product is CASSHPLAQQYF.

The rearrangement links TRBV27 to TRBJ2-3, with TRBD2 matching over 12 bases. CDR1 is MNHEY, CDR2 SMNVEV, per germline (reference sequence). V lost 0 bases and J lost 2; bases outside the gene matches: 6. The CDR3 runs to 18 residues. The CDR3 protein is CASSLSGLAGYFTDTQYF. CDR3 coding DNA: TGTGCCAGCAGTTTATCAGGACTAGCGGGGTATTTCACAGATACGCAGTATTTT.

The genes are TRBV6-2 or TRBV6-3 and TRBJ1-1, with D possibly being TRBD1 (5 bases). CDR1 and CDR2 (germline): MNHEY, SVGEGT. This CDR3 is built from 16 residues. V gave up 0 bases and J gave up 4 bases, with 15 bases separating them. CDR3 nucleotide sequence: TGTGCCAGCAGTTACTCCAAGGGGAAGGGACCCACTGAAGCTTTCTTT. Protein product: CASSYSKGKGPTEAFF.

The chain combines TRBV7-9 with TRBJ2-4, with D possibly being TRBD1 (6 bases). CDR3 length equals 16 residues. The V end was cut by 4 bases, the J end by 0 bases, with 13 bases between. In germline, CDR1 is SEHNR, CDR2 FQNEAQ (reference sequence). The CDR3 protein is CASSSAGQSAKNIQYF. DNA of the CDR3: TGTGCCAGCAGCTCCGCTGGACAGTCAGCCAAAAACATTCAGTACTTC.

This sequence joins TRBV11-2 and TRBJ1-1; D call uncertain. CDR3 length: 18 residues. Looked up from germline, CDR1 is SGHAT and CDR2 is FQNNGV. Trimming removed 3 bases from V and 1 base from J, with 21 bases in between. In nucleotides, the CDR3 is TGTGCCAGCAGCTTCTTTCCACCATGGGGTGTAGGGAACACTGAAGCTTTCTTT. Translation: CASSFFPPWGVGNTEAFF.

This rearrangement joins TRBV18 to TRBJ1-3, with TRBD1 as a possible D gene (6 bases). V shed 2 bases and J shed 4 bases, with 15 bases lying between them. The CDR3 extends over 16 amino acids. Germline V gives CDR1 KGHSH, CDR2 LQKENI. CDR3 DNA: TGTGCCAGCTCACCAAACGGCCAGGGGTACGGAAACACCATATATTTT. Protein: CASSPNGQGYGNTIYF.

This clone was recorded only once. The gene calls are TRBV4-3 and TRBJ2-3; D not resolved. V lost 2 bases, J lost 1 base, and 16 bases lay in between. This CDR3 spans 17 amino acids. Germline V gives CDR1 LGHNA, CDR2 YSLEER. The CDR3 bases are TGCGCCAGCAGCCAACCCCCCCCAAGGGCGGGCACAGATACGCAGTATTTT. Protein product: CASSQPPPRAGTDTQYF.

The CDR3 DNA follows: TGTGCCAGCAGCTTAGAAGGGGGGCATGGCTACACCTTC. It encodes CASSLEGGHGYTF. The chain couples TRBV7-2 to TRBJ1-2, with D maybe TRBD1 (6 bases). Germline V lookup: CDR1 SGHTA, CDR2 FQGNSA. CDR3 length: 13 amino acids. Trimming left V 1 base short and J 6 bases short, with 9 bases between.

The chain employs TRBV2 and TRBJ2-1; 8 bases are shared with TRBD2. Germline V gene lookup returns CDR1 SNHLY and CDR2 FYNNEI. The J segment lost 3 bases and the V segment lost 8 bases, leaving 3 bases of the junction unmatched. The CDR3 runs to 13 residues. The chain's CDR3 is CASWSGSYNEQFF. CDR3 coding DNA: TGTGCCAGCTGGAGCGGGAGCTACAATGAGCAGTTCTTC.

This chain joins TRBV6-5 and TRBJ1-2, with D uncertain. Per the germline V gene, CDR1 is MNHEY and CDR2 is SVGAGI. V dropped 2 bases and J dropped 4 bases, with 11 bases sitting between them. CDR3 length: 14 amino acids. CDR3 amino acids: CASSYGDRGYGYTF. The CDR3 DNA follows: TGTGCCAGCAGTTACGGGGATCGGGGCTATGGCTACACCTTC.

This rearrangement joins TRBV2 to TRBJ1-2; D may be TRBD1 (5 bases). The V end was cut by 5 bases, the J end by 8 bases, with 15 bases between. This CDR3 region has 13 residues. Germline CDR1 reads SNHLY; CDR2 reads FYNNEI. CDR3 sequence: CASSRDGGMGYTF. CDR3 bases: TGTGCCAGCAGTCGGGACGGAGGAATGGGCTACACCTTC.

The chain joins TRBV7-2 to TRBJ2-3; no clear D. Trimming took 4 bases from V and 4 from J, leaving 12 bases between them. This CDR3 spans 14 amino acids. Germline CDR1 and CDR2: SGHTA and FQGNSA. CDR3 nucleotides: TGTGCCAGCAGCTCTTCTCACGGGCCAGATACGCAGTATTTT. Its protein product is CASSSSHGPDTQYF.

The chain recombines TRBV21-1 with TRBJ1-1; the D call in the table, TRBD1, was not verified against the DNA. TRBV21-1 is termed a pseudogene. The CDR3 is 14 residues long. The CDR3 spells CASSTYYRPWEAFF. The CDR3 DNA reads as TGTGCCAGCAGCACATATTACAGGCCCTGGGAAGCTTTCTTT.

V and J are TRBV10-3 and TRBJ2-1; unclear D gene. The germline CDR1 and CDR2 sequences are ENHRY and SYGVKD. The CDR3 consists of 11 residues. Trimming shortened V by 7 bases and J by 6 bases, and 7 bases separated the two germline ends. CDR3 DNA sequence: TGTGCCATCACAACGGGCAATGAGCAGTTCTTC. Translation: CAITTGNEQFF.

This chain joins TRBV11-2 and TRBJ2-2; 8 nucleotides agree with TRBD2. In germline, CDR1 is SGHAT, CDR2 FQNNGV. V lost 5 bases to trimming and J lost 3 bases; unmatched junction nucleotides: 8. The CDR3 runs to 16 residues. The CDR3 region is CASSTRGGLYTGELFF. CDR3 coding DNA: TGTGCCAGCAGCACCCGGGGGGGCCTATACACCGGGGAGCTGTTTTTT.

This clone was seen just once. V and J are TRBV5-1 and TRBJ1-2, with D uncertain. Germline loops: CDR1 SGHRS, CDR2 YFSETQ. V was trimmed by 0 bases and J by 2 bases, leaving 17 bases between them. The CDR3 extends over 17 amino acids. The CDR3 sequence: CASSLDTLSRPNYGYTF. The DNA of the CDR3 is TGCGCCAGCAGCTTGGATACCCTCTCAAGACCCAACTATGGCTACACCTTC.

DNA of the CDR3: TGTGCCAGCACCCGACAGAGAGATAATGAAAAACTGTTTTTT. Translation: CASTRQRDNEKLFF. The chain recombines TRBV11-2 with TRBJ1-4; possible D gene TRBD1, 5 bases. The germline V gene encodes CDR1 SGHAT and CDR2 FQNNGV. Trimming cost V 7 bases and J 4 bases, with 13 bases left between them. The CDR3 spans 14 residues.

V and J are TRBV7-8 and TRBJ2-3; D might be TRBD2 (6 bases). With 2 bases removed from V and 0 bases from J, the gap between germline ends came to 12 bases. CDR1 SGHVS and CDR2 FQNEAQ come from the germline V gene. The CDR3 has 16 residues. As DNA, the CDR3 is TGTGCCAGCAGCTTACTACTAGCCCAAAGCACAGATACGCAGTATTTT. Translated: CASSLLLAQSTDTQYF.